The rows below give T cell receptor beta chains drawn from one sample of a study of technical replicates of blood from a handful of donors. Measured with immunoSEQ multiplex PCR; TCRdb has only the in-frame clones, and not every one. The sample records roughly 50,000 clones, 93% being singletons. Sequenced material: PBMCs. These receptors were collected from a human donor in good health. Some clones in this sample may be carry-over from other donors' samples. Both conserved end residues are part of each CDR3. The D gene is left open where the match is weak. Where a row states a size, it is once, few, many or the class of an expanded clone; other rows omit it.

. | TRBJ2-1 | 11 | TRBV2 | . | CASSPWHEQFF | TGTGCCAGCAGTCCATGGCATGAGCAGTTCTTC
. | TRBJ1-2 | 15 | TRBV19 | . | CAAGPFGGVDYGYTF | TGTGCCGCAGGACCCTTTGGGGGGGTTGACTATGGCTACACCTTC
. | TRBJ1-5 | 15 | TRBV6-6 | . | CASSYPQGGNQPQHF | TGTGCCAGCAGTTACCCACAGGGTGGTAATCAGCCCCAGCATTTT
TRBD1 | TRBJ2-7 | 14 | TRBV7-8 | . | CASSLTGTGYEQYF | TGTGCCAGCAGCCTTACCGGGACAGGCTACGAGCAGTACTTC
. | TRBJ1-1 | 14 | TRBV4-1 | once | CASRLREFHPEAFF | TGCGCCAGCAGATTGAGGGAATTTCACCCCGAAGCTTTCTTT
. | TRBJ2-2 | 14 | TRBV9 | . | CASNQLHQGGELFF | TGTGCCAGCAACCAGTTACATCAGGGCGGGGAGCTGTTTTTT
. | TRBJ1-2 | 16 | TRBV4-1 | . | CASRPNYGRVPYGYTF | TGCGCCAGCAGGCCAAATTACGGCAGGGTGCCCTATGGCTACACCTTC
. | TRBJ2-7 | 14 | TRBV6-5 | . | CASSPGLNSYEQYF | TGTGCCAGCAGTCCGGGACTTAACTCCTACGAGCAGTACTTC
. | TRBJ1-2 | 13 | TRBV6-5 | . | CASKPRGPDGYTF | TGTGCCAGCAAACCACGAGGGCCAGATGGCTACACCTTC
TRBD2 | TRBJ2-1 | 16 | TRBV2 | . | CASSSPPGLAPNEQFF | TGTGCCAGCAGTTCTCCCCCGGGACTAGCGCCCAATGAGCAGTTCTTC